This entry concerns a single T cell receptor (beta chain). Germline V lookup: CDR1 SGHTS, CDR2 YDEGEE. CDR3 length equals 17 residues. Trimming shortened V by 6 bases and J by 0 bases, and 22 bases separated the two germline ends. In the source study's methods: Reference gene primer amplification in the assay estimated nucleated cell counts. Libraries were prepared by immunoSEQ multiplex PCR; TCRdb keeps only in-frame clonotypes and omits some of them. The D gene and trimming were derived from the DNA, and the V and J assignments and clone size from that table. This sample yields 75,000 to 90,000 clones, of which roughly 78% are seen a single time; 35% to 40% belongs to the top ten. The sample belongs to a study of blood T cell repertoires in COVID-19.

The chain uses TRBV5-8 and TRBJ2-7; tentatively, D is TRBD2 (5 bases). Specimen: peripheral blood. This clonotype was obtained from a man aged 55 to 70 with COVID-19, enrolled during active disease. CDR3 amino acids: CASNSRSGIILSYEQYF. As DNA, the CDR3 is TGTGCCAGCAACTCCCGGTCCGGGATCATCCTCTCCTACGAGCAGTACTTC. The variable domain in full, with the rest retrieved from reference TRBV5-8 and TRBJ2-7, is EAGVTQSPTHLIKTRGQQATLRCSPISGHTSVYWYQQALGLGLQFLLWYDEGEERNRGNFPPRFSGRQFPNYSSELNVNALELEDSALYLCASNSRSGIILSYEQYFGPGTRLTVT.